This T cell receptor beta chain stems from a study of technical replicates of blood from four donors. Sequenced by immunoSEQ multiplex PCR; TCRdb stores in-frame clones only, minus some. The sample comprises tens of thousands of clones, 92% of which are singletons, and approximately 0.4% rests with the top ten. This CDR3 is built from 16 residues. Trimming removed 5 bases from V and 5 bases from J, with 19 bases in between. The V gene's germline CDR1 is MNHEY and CDR2 SMNVEV (reference sequence). This TCR was sampled from a human donor in good health. The chain carries TRBV27 and TRBJ1-5, with D perhaps TRBD1 (6 bases). Sequencing was performed on T cells isolated from PBMCs. The CDR3 sequence: CASSPSWGPIYQPQHF. The DNA for the CDR3 is TGTGCCAGCAGTCCCTCCTGGGGGCCGATATATCAGCCCCAGCATTTT.